The following is a TCR beta chain sequence with its context. The data were obtained in a study of blood T cell repertoires in COVID-19. Study-wide context: The United States, Italy and Spain were the sources of the acute and convalescent COVID-19 samples. In each case, the material was cDNA or gDNA derived from T cells, B-cell-depleted T cells, or PBMCs.

Original data processing: For nucleated cells, counts were estimated from reference gene primer amplification. Sequencing used immunoSEQ multiplex PCR; TCRdb keeps in-frame clones, though not all of them. That table supplies the V and J calls and clone size; D and trimming were determined from the DNA. This sample yields some 450,000 clones, of which approximately 88% are seen a single time; roughly an eighth belongs to the top ten. Seattle patients were enrolled during active infection and followed longitudinally. In germline, CDR1 is MNHNY, CDR2 SVGAGI (reference sequence). The CDR3 is 11 amino acids. Between the trimmed V and J ends, which lost 6 bases and 6 bases, there was a span of 6 bases.

Sequenced input: peripheral blood. The rearrangement joins TRBV6-6 to TRBJ2-1; the D gene is possibly TRBD2 (5 bases). This sequence originates from a woman aged 50 to 65 with COVID-19, enrolled during active disease. The CDR3 reads CASSGLNEQFF. The CDR3 DNA reads TGTGCCAGCAGCGGACTCAATGAGCAGTTCTTC.